A single sample gave rise to the 21 T cell receptor beta chains below, sequenced in a study of CD8+CD57+ T cells in acquired aplastic anemia. Patients who underwent sequencing had shown CD8+CD57+ cell expansion by flow cytometry. Genomic DNA, serving as template, underwent TCR beta VDJ and CDR3 profiling. TCRdb called the reads again in MiXCR, with one record for every CDR3 protein. Of 75,000 to 80,000 distinct CDR3 sequences listed, less than 85% are singletons. The sequencing input was sorted CD4+, CD8+, or CD8+CD57+ T cells (not recorded which) from PBMCs. The receptor source for this set is a human donor with aplastic anemia.

This clonotype was observed a handful of times. The chain links TRBV29-1 to TRBJ2-5; D not certain. V gave up 4 bases and J gave up 2 bases, with 11 bases separating them. The CDR3 contains 13 residues. CDR1 and CDR2 (germline): SQVTM, ANQGSEA. The CDR3 nucleotides read TGCAGCGTTGGAGGTCAGACGCAAGAGACCCAGTACTTC. Encoded protein: CSVGGQTQETQYF.

The J gene is TRBJ2-5, the V gene TRBV7-9, with a possible D match to TRBD2 (5 bases). This CDR3 is 14 amino acids long. CDR1 and CDR2 (germline): SEHNR, FQNEAQ (reference sequence). V was shortened by 4 bases and J by 7 bases, with 16 bases between the two germline ends. CDR3 sequence reads: CASSSRVEDSTQYF. As DNA, the CDR3 is TGTGCCAGCAGCTCGAGGGTCGAAGACTCGACCCAGTACTTC.

The chain recombines TRBV4-2 with TRBJ2-7; D could derive from TRBD1 or TRBD2 (5 bases each). Between the trimmed V and J ends, which lost 6 bases and 5 bases, there was a span of 26 bases. The CDR3 has 17 amino acids. Germline V gives CDR1 LGHNA, CDR2 YNFKEQ. As DNA, the CDR3 is TGTGCCAGCAGGCACCGGGACGGTGTCCCAGGCGTGGACGAGCAGTACTTC. Translated, it gives CASRHRDGVPGVDEQYF.

CDR3 sequence reads: CASSLPGQETQYF. DNA of the CDR3: TGTGCCAGCAGCTTGCCGGGACAAGAGACCCAGTACTTC. The chain employs TRBV7-9 and TRBJ2-5, with D perhaps TRBD2 (5 bases). Trimming removed 3 bases from V and 2 bases from J, with 7 bases in between. There are 13 residues in the CDR3. Germline V gene data show CDR1 as SEHNR and CDR2 as FQNEAQ (reference sequence).

This clonotype was detected a few times. Mismatch with germline at one junction end may stem from a read error. CDR3 in DNA: TGCGCCAGCTCCCCGGCTCTGGATACGCAGTATTTT. Translation: CASSPALDTQYF. The genes are TRBV10-3 and TRBJ2-3; D gene uncertain. CDR1 and CDR2 (germline): ENHRY, SYGVKD. CDR3 length: 12 residues.

This clonotype was seen a handful of times. This chain links TRBV15 with TRBJ2-5; D uncertain. V was pared by 0 bases and J by 1 base, with 3 bases between. The CDR3 runs 13 residues. Germline lookup yields CDR1 LNHNV and CDR2 YYDKDF (reference sequence). The CDR3 region has the DNA TGTGCCACCAGCAGAGATCGCCAAGAGACCCAGTACTTC. This encodes CATSRDRQETQYF.

This clonotype was seen a handful of times. The V and J genes are TRBV7-9 and TRBJ2-1; D is uncertain. The CDR3 has 10 residues. The V and J ends lost 1 base and 8 bases respectively, with 0 bases between them. CDR1 SEHNR and CDR2 FQNEAQ come from the germline V gene (reference sequence). The CDR3: CASSLDEQFF. The CDR3 DNA is TGTGCCAGCAGCTTAGATGAGCAGTTCTTC. The variable domain in full, with the rest retrieved from reference TRBV7-9 and TRBJ2-1, is DTGVSQNPRHKITKRGQNVTFRCDPISEHNRLYWYRQTLGQGPEFLTYFQNEAQLEKSRLLSDRFSAERPKGSFSTLEIQRTEQGDSAMYLCASSLDEQFFGPGTRLTVL.

This clonotype came up once. The gene calls are TRBV20-1 and TRBJ2-3; TRBD2 matches at 8 bases. This CDR3 contains 15 residues. V was pared by 2 bases and J by 2 bases, with 6 bases of the junction left unmatched. Germline CDR1 is DFQATT and CDR2 is SNEGSKA (reference sequence). The CDR3 here is CSARPTSGFTDTQYF. CDR3 coding DNA: TGCAGTGCTAGACCAACTAGCGGATTCACAGATACGCAGTATTTT.

The chain couples TRBV7-8 to TRBJ2-1; 9 bases are a match to TRBD2. Germline V gives CDR1 SGHVS, CDR2 FQNEAQ. The CDR3 is 15 amino acids. V was pared by 5 bases and J by 2 bases, with 4 bases of the junction left unmatched. The CDR3 loop is CASSATSGAYNEQFF. CDR3 in DNA: TGTGCCAGCAGCGCGACTAGCGGCGCCTACAATGAGCAGTTCTTC.

The rearrangement links TRBV20-1 to TRBJ2-7, with 11 bases lining up with TRBD2. The trim removed 6 bases at V and 2 bases at J, leaving 6 bases unmatched. The CDR3 runs to 14 residues. The germline CDR1 and CDR2 sequences are DFQATT and SNEGSKA (reference sequence). This CDR3 is CSATGTSGTYEQYF. CDR3 sequence (DNA): TGCAGTGCAACCGGGACTAGCGGAACCTACGAGCAGTACTTC.

The chain carries TRBV7-9 and TRBJ2-7; D ambiguous. Trimming removed 3 bases at V and 5 bases at J, with 11 bases between. In germline, CDR1 is SEHNR, CDR2 FQNEAQ (reference sequence). The CDR3 extends over 13 amino acids. The CDR3 loop reads CASSFSDLNEQYF. The CDR3 region has the DNA TGTGCCAGCAGCTTTTCCGACTTGAACGAGCAGTACTTC. Combining the CDR3 with reference TRBV7-9 and TRBJ2-7 gives the whole variable domain DTGVSQNPRHKITKRGQNVTFRCDPISEHNRLYWYRQTLGQGPEFLTYFQNEAQLEKSRLLSDRFSAERPKGSFSTLEIQRTEQGDSAMYLCASSFSDLNEQYFGPGTRLTVT.

The V and J genes are TRBV27 and TRBJ2-1; possible D gene TRBD2, 5 bases. The CDR3 extends over 12 amino acids. Germline V gene sequence: CDR1 MNHEY, CDR2 SMNVEV (reference sequence). V lost 5 bases to trimming and J lost 4 bases, with 6 bases between them. In DNA form, the CDR3 reads TGTGCCAGCAGTACTAGTTACAATGAGCAGTTCTTC. It is translated as CASSTSYNEQFF.

The rearrangement links TRBV20-1 to TRBJ2-2, with unresolved D. The CDR3 has 12 amino acids. From germline, CDR1 is DFQATT and CDR2 SNEGSKA (reference sequence). Trimming shortened V by 3 bases and J by 13 bases, and 15 bases separated the two germline ends. Here the CDR3 reads CSARAPQGRLFF. In DNA form, the CDR3 reads TGCAGTGCTAGGGCCCCCCAAGGTCGGCTGTTTTTT.

As regards this clonotype: Because the CDR3 is missing its conserved closing phenylalanine or tryptophan, this is likely a read error. No DNA is shown, since the ends of the CDR3 on it are uncertain; the CDR3 is the one TCRdb lists. The V gene is TRBV7-9, the J gene TRBJ2-7; TRBD2 is the table's D call, not checked against the DNA. Germline assignment: CDR1 SEHNR and CDR2 FQNEAQ (reference sequence). The CDR3 is 8 residues long, counting both termini. CDR3 sequence: CASSPRAG.

The chain uses TRBV11-2 and TRBJ2-3; D is perhaps TRBD2 (5 bases). CDR3 length: 16 amino acids. V was shortened by 5 bases and J by 2 bases, with 17 bases between the two germline ends. Germline V gene lookup returns CDR1 SGHAT and CDR2 FQNNGV. The CDR3 DNA sequence: TGTGCCAGCAGCCGATTCAACCGGGGAGCCACAGATACGCAGTATTTT. It codes for CASSRFNRGATDTQYF. Based on the CDR3 plus reference TRBV11-2 and TRBJ2-3, the full variable domain is EAGVAQSPRYKIIEKRQSVAFWCNPISGHATLYWYQQILGQGPKLLIQFQNNGVVDDSQLPKDRFSAERLKGVDSTLKIQPAKLEDSAVYLCASSRFNRGATDTQYFGPGTRLTVL.

The chain recombines TRBV11-1 with TRBJ2-2; 12 positions match TRBD2. This CDR3 contains 18 residues. Germline trimming cut 6 bases from V and 6 bases from J; bases unmatched to any gene: 14. Germline CDR1 and CDR2: SGHAT and FQDESV (reference sequence). Here the CDR3 reads CASRTGHPRLAGAGELFF. Here the CDR3 DNA reads TGTGCCAGCAGGACCGGACACCCAAGACTAGCGGGAGCCGGGGAGCTGTTTTTT. Complete variable domain (other parts from reference TRBV11-1 and TRBJ2-2): EAEVAQSPRYKITEKSQAVAFWCDPISGHATLYWYRQILGQGPELLVQFQDESVVDDSQLPKDRFSAERLKGVDSTLKIQPAELGDSAMYLCASRTGHPRLAGAGELFFGEGSRLTVL.

The chain combines TRBV15 with TRBJ2-3; D gene ambiguous. The V gene's germline CDR1 is LNHNV and CDR2 YYDKDF (reference sequence). Trimming took 2 bases from V and 6 from J, leaving 9 bases between them. The CDR3 is made up of 13 amino acids. CDR3 sequence (DNA): TGTGCCACCAGCAGACAGGCAACCGATACGCAGTATTTT. Its translation: CATSRQATDTQYF. Together with reference TRBV15 and TRBJ2-3, the CDR3 gives the full variable domain: DAMVIQNPRYQVTQFGKPVTLSCSQTLNHNVMYWYQQKSSQAPKLLFHYYDKDFNNEADTPDNFQSRRPNTSFCFLDIRSPGLGDTAMYLCATSRQATDTQYFGPGTRLTVL.

The chain is built from TRBV11-1 and TRBJ1-2, with D uncertain. Trimming cost V 0 bases and J 3 bases, with 23 bases left between them. Germline CDR1 and CDR2: SGHAT and FQDESV (reference sequence). The CDR3 loop spans 19 amino acids. CDR3 residues: CASSLALRGYADVDYGYTF. In nucleotides, the CDR3 is TGTGCCAGCAGCTTAGCCCTGCGTGGGTACGCAGACGTGGACTATGGCTACACCTTC.

This chain joins TRBV10-3 and TRBJ2-5, with 7 bases matching TRBD1. Germline CDR1 ENHRY, CDR2 SYGVKD. The CDR3 length is 15 residues. V lost 2 bases and J lost 4; bases outside the gene matches: 7. The CDR3 protein is CAISEEVGGRETQYF. The CDR3 region has the DNA TGTGCCATCAGTGAGGAGGTAGGGGGCAGAGAGACCCAGTACTTC.

The rearrangement links TRBV5-4 to TRBJ1-5; D is possibly TRBD1 (5 bases). V lost 4 bases to trimming and J lost 3 bases, with 20 bases between them. Germline values: CDR1 SGHNT, CDR2 YYREEE (reference sequence). This CDR3 spans 17 amino acids. DNA for the CDR3: TGTGCCAGCAGCGTGAATGAGGGGATAGCCTACAATCAGCCCCAGCATTTT. Translating it yields CASSVNEGIAYNQPQHF.

A few counts support this clonotype. The chain couples TRBV2 to TRBJ1-1, with 10 bases that match TRBD1. Losses at the gene ends were 5 bases for V and 6 bases for J; bases not matched to a gene: 6. Germline V gene lookup returns CDR1 SNHLY and CDR2 FYNNEI. The CDR3 loop spans 14 amino acids. CDR3 protein: CASSKTGGNAEAFF. CDR3 coding DNA: TGTGCCAGCAGTAAGACAGGGGGCAACGCTGAAGCTTTCTTT.